Each of the 2 T cell receptor beta chains below was sequenced from the same sample in a study of patients and donors after allogeneic stem cell transplantation. Each CDR3 protein gets one entry after TCRdb re-called the RT-PCR reads with MiXCR. The data show about 410,000 distinct CDR3 sequences, with 16% seen just once and over 6% held by the top ten. The sample comprised blood, either unsorted or a sorted T cell fraction (not recorded which). The receptors here all came from a human donor who was either an allogeneic HSCT recipient or a stem cell or donor lymphocyte infusion donor (not recorded which). It is not recorded whose cells these are; they may come from a transplant donor.

This chain connects TRBV18 to TRBJ1-4; D remains unclear. The V and J ends lost 5 bases and 6 bases respectively, with 10 bases between them. Germline CDR1 reads KGHSH; CDR2 reads LQKENI. The CDR3 loop spans 13 amino acids. CDR3 loop: CASSRMKDEKLFF. The DNA for the CDR3 is TGTGCCAGCTCAAGGATGAAGGATGAAAAACTGTTTTTT.

This clonotype was seen a few times. The chain has TRBV2 and TRBJ2-3, with D possibly TRBD1 on 6 matching bases. V lost 3 bases, J lost 1 base, and 17 bases lay in between. CDR1 is SNHLY and CDR2 is FYNNEI in the germline V gene. CDR3 length equals 17 residues. The CDR3 is CASSEGLGARGTDTQYF. As DNA, the CDR3 is TGTGCCAGCAGTGAGGGGCTGGGGGCCAGAGGCACAGATACGCAGTATTTT.